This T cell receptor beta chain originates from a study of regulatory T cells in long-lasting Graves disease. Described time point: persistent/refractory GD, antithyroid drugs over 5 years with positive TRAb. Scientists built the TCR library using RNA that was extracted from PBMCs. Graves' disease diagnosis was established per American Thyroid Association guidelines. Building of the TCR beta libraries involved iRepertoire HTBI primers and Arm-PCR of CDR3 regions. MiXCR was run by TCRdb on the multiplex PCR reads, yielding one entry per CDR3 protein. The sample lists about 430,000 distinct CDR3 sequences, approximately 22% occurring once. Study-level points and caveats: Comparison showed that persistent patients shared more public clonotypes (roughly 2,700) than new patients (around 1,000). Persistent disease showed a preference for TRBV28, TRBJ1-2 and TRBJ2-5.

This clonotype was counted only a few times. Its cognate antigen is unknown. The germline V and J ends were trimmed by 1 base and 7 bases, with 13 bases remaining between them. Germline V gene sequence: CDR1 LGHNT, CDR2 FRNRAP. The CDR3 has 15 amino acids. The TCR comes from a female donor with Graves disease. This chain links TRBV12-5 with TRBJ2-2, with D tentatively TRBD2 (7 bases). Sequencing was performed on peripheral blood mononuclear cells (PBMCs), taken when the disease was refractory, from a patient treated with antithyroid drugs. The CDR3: CASGLGRGANGELFF. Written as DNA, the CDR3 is TGTGCTAGTGGTTTGGGACGGGGGGCGAACGGGGAGCTGTTTTTT.